The 5 T cell receptor beta chains given below trace back to one sample, sequenced in a study of shared clonotypes between healthy human individuals. Terminally differentiated effector memory CD45RA+ cells were left out of the naive CD8 fraction, which was CD45RO-negative and positively selected for CCR7. Assay: immunoSEQ multiplex PCR; the TCRdb copy retains only in-frame clones and omits some. The table has 760,000 or so clones, 96% seen once. The source material was naive CD8+ T cells sorted from blood. The receptor set was obtained from a man younger than 45 in good health.

The V call is TRBV6-6, the J call TRBJ1-4; 9 bases are a match to TRBD1. CDR3 size: 14 residues. V shed 4 bases, J shed 10 bases, and the junction held 7 bases outside the gene matches. Germline loops: CDR1 MNHNY, CDR2 SVGAGI (reference sequence). The CDR3 DNA reads TGTGCCAGCAGTTGGACAGGGGATGATCGAAAACTGTTTTTT. Its protein is CASSWTGDDRKLFF.

The chain recombines TRBV7-6 with TRBJ2-1; a weak D match, TRBD2 (6 bases). Germline V gene data show CDR1 as SGHVS and CDR2 as FNYEAQ. CDR3 length equals 14 residues. V gave up 8 bases and J gave up 6 bases, with 17 bases separating them. The CDR3 coding sequence is TGTGCCAGCTCACGAGGGGAGGTTGGCAATGAGCAGTTCTTC. Translation gives CASSRGEVGNEQFF.

A note on this clone: One end of the junction does not line up with germline, which may come from a read error. The chain combines TRBV7-7 with TRBJ2-3, with D hard to call. Germline V gene data show CDR1 as SSHAT and CDR2 as FNYEAQ (reference sequence). The CDR3 totals 16 residues. The CDR3 bases are TGTGCTAGCAGCTTAGGTTTTCCGGGCAGCACAGATACGCAGTATTTT. Translated: CASSLGFPGSTDTQYF. Using reference TRBV7-7 and TRBJ2-3 for the parts outside the CDR3, the full variable domain is GAGVSQSPRYKVTKRGQDVTLRCDPISSHATLYWYQQALGQGPEFLTYFNYEAQPDKSGLPSDRFSAERPEGSISTLTIQRTEQRDSAMYRCASSLGFPGSTDTQYFGPGTRLTVL.

The genes are TRBV27 and TRBJ1-1; possible D gene TRBD1, 6 bases. From germline, CDR1 is MNHEY and CDR2 SMNVEV (reference sequence). V was clipped by 0 bases and J by 11 bases, with 16 bases between them. The length of the CDR3 is 14 residues. The CDR3 DNA reads as TGTGCCAGCAGTTTATCGCGGACAGCCCCCGAGGCTTTCTTT. This translates into CASSLSRTAPEAFF.

The rearrangement uses TRBV7-6 and TRBJ2-7; 8 positions match TRBD2. Germline CDR1 is SGHVS and CDR2 is FNYEAQ. J was trimmed by 6 bases and V by 3 bases; bases with no gene match: 7. This CDR3 contains 14 residues. The CDR3 is CASSFEAGEGEQYF. The CDR3 DNA reads TGTGCCAGCAGCTTTGAAGCGGGAGAGGGCGAGCAGTACTTC.